Presented here are 3 T cell receptor beta chains from one specimen sequenced in a study of T cell repertoires in cytomegalovirus infection. In TCRdb, the reads were re-called with MiXCR into one record per CDR3 protein. The sample has around 450,000 distinct CDR3 sequences, 30% to 40% seen once. The sequenced material came from PBMCs. The receptors here all came from a human donor in good health (CMV status not recorded). Some clones in this sample may be carry-over from other donors' samples.

This clonotype came up many times. This chain uses TRBV7-2 with TRBJ1-4, with D perhaps TRBD1 (5 bases). CDR3 length equals 15 residues. With 1 base removed from V and 7 bases from J, the gap between germline ends came to 13 bases. The germline gives CDR1 SGHTA, CDR2 FQGNSA. This CDR3 is CASSLDGTLGEKLFF. As DNA, the CDR3 is TGTGCCAGCAGCTTAGATGGGACCTTGGGTGAAAAACTGTTTTTT.

This clonotype has a handful of counts. The rearrangement joins TRBV12-3 or TRBV12-4 to TRBJ2-5; TRBD2 matches at 10 bases. Trimming removed 2 bases from V and 2 bases from J; junction bases left unmatched: 2. This CDR3 is 15 amino acids long. CDR3 in amino acids: CASSLSSGGQETQYF. For the CDR3, the DNA is TGTGCCAGCAGTTTATCTAGCGGGGGACAAGAGACCCAGTACTTC.

A remark on this clonotype: Since no conserved phenylalanine or tryptophan closes the CDR3, a read error is the likely cause. Because the CDR3's place on the DNA is in doubt, the DNA is left out and the CDR3 is given as listed by TCRdb. CDR3 region: CASSLELGFPEQFL. The chain links TRBV7-9 to TRBJ2-1. Inclusive of both ends, the CDR3 amounts to 14 amino acids. The germline V gene has CDR1 SEHNR and CDR2 FQNEAQ (reference sequence).